This T cell receptor beta chain was sequenced in a study of STAT5B mutations in CD4+ large granular lymphocyte leukemia. In the original workflow: A productive frequency of 2.59 x 10-5 was the lowest detectable. TCRdb's table, derived via immunoSEQ multiplex PCR, lists solely in-frame clones and lacks some. Clonal size and the V and J genes are those of that table, whereas D and trimming came from the DNA. The table has around 33,000 clones, more than 75% seen once. This CDR3 spans 14 amino acids. Germline V CDR1 and CDR2: LNHDA, SQIVND (reference sequence). The V end was cut by 8 bases, the J end by 5 bases, with 16 bases between.

Specimen: CD4+ T cells from blood buffy coats. This receptor was obtained from a human donor in good health. The chain has TRBV19 and TRBJ2-1; tentatively, D is TRBD1 or TRBD2 (6 bases each). This CDR3 reads CASRRTAGHNEQFF. The CDR3 DNA is TGTGCCAGTCGTCGGACAGCGGGTCACAATGAGCAGTTCTTC.